This passage covers 21 T cell receptor beta chains from one sample sequenced in a study of T cells after yellow fever vaccination. MiXCR was run by TCRdb on the 5' RACE reads, yielding one entry per CDR3 protein. Among hundreds of thousands of distinct CDR3 sequences listed, 13% were seen once. The sample here was PBMCs, taken on the day of the yellow fever booster vaccination. The receptors derive from a man aged 25-45 years who received the YFV17D yellow fever vaccine.

This clonotype was picked up a small number of times. V gene TRBV3-1 combines with J gene TRBJ1-1; D is ambiguous. The V gene's germline CDR1 is LGHDT and CDR2 YNNKEL (reference sequence). V was trimmed by 4 bases and J by 3 bases, leaving 12 bases between them. This CDR3 contains 14 residues. The CDR3 nucleotides read TGTGCCAGCAGCCGACGAGGAGGAGACACTGAAGCTTTCTTT. It specifies CASSRRGGDTEAFF.

The chain has TRBV7-6 and TRBJ2-5, with D perhaps TRBD2 (6 bases). This CDR3 comprises 15 residues. Trimming took off 1 base at V and 5 bases at J, with 14 bases between the two ends. Germline lookup yields CDR1 SGHVS and CDR2 FNYEAQ. The CDR3 sequence is CASSLVAEFFETQYF. The DNA for the CDR3 is TGTGCCAGCAGCTTAGTAGCGGAATTTTTCGAGACCCAGTACTTC.

The sample holds a few counts of this clonotype. This chain connects TRBV7-2 to TRBJ2-1; 11 bases are a match to TRBD1. In germline, CDR1 is SGHTA, CDR2 FQGNSA. The CDR3 length is 15 residues. With 5 bases clipped from V and 8 bases from J, the junction kept 8 bases outside the gene matches. The CDR3 loop reads CASSPRTGGVDEQFF. CDR3 sequence (DNA): TGTGCCAGCAGCCCCCGGACAGGGGGCGTCGATGAGCAGTTCTTC.

In its sample, this clonotype was seen a few times. The chain joins TRBV19 to TRBJ2-2; D is unresolved. V was cut by 5 bases and J by 2 bases, with 9 bases left in between. The CDR3 is made up of 14 amino acids. The germline CDR1 and CDR2 sequences are LNHDA and SQIVND (reference sequence). The DNA for the CDR3 is TGTGCCAGTAGTGCGGTCCTCAACACCGGGGAGCTGTTTTTT. Protein: CASSAVLNTGELFF. Supplemented by reference TRBV19 and TRBJ2-2, the full variable domain reads DGGITQSPKYLFRKEGQNVTLSCEQNLNHDAMYWYRQDPGQGLRLIYYSQIVNDFQKGDIAEGYSVSREKKESFPLTVTSAQKNPTAFYLCASSAVLNTGELFFGEGSRLTVL.

The CDR3 bases are TGCAGTGCTGTAGCGGGAGACGTGGGAGGCATTCAGTACTTC. Amino acids: CSAVAGDVGGIQYF. This chain connects TRBV20-1 to TRBJ2-4, with TRBD2 matching 9 bases. V was pared by 5 bases and J by 9 bases, with 11 bases of the junction left unmatched. CDR3 length: 14 residues. The germline V gene encodes CDR1 DFQATT and CDR2 SNEGSKA (reference sequence).

This clonotype was detected a few times. J is TRBJ2-1 and V is TRBV5-1; TRBD2 aligns across 7 bases. CDR3 length: 14 amino acids. Per the germline V gene, CDR1 is SGHRS and CDR2 is YFSETQ. With V trimmed by 10 bases and J by 5 bases, 12 bases remained unmatched. CDR3 nucleotide sequence: TGCGCCTTTCACTCCCGGGAGGTAAACAATGAGCAGTTCTTC. Its translation: CAFHSREVNNEQFF.

The J gene is TRBJ1-3, the V gene TRBV5-1; D gene unclear. In germline, CDR1 is SGHRS, CDR2 YFSETQ. The CDR3 sequence is 13 residues long. Trimming removed 4 bases from V and 0 bases from J, with 5 bases in between. The CDR3 spells CASSVSSGNTIYF. The CDR3 coding sequence is TGCGCCAGCAGCGTTTCCTCTGGAAACACCATATATTTT.

The V call is TRBV5-1, the J call TRBJ2-3; TRBD2 aligns across 8 bases. Trimming took 2 bases from V and 5 from J; bases not matched to a gene: 7. Germline V gene sequence: CDR1 SGHRS, CDR2 YFSETQ. This CDR3 has 15 residues. The CDR3, as DNA: TGCGCCAGCAGCTTAATAGGGCTAGCGGGAGATACGCAGTATTTT. Translating gives CASSLIGLAGDTQYF.

The gene calls are TRBV19 and TRBJ2-7; D not certain. Trimming removed 0 bases at V and 2 bases at J, with 11 bases between. Germline assignment: CDR1 LNHDA and CDR2 SQIVND (reference sequence). The length of the CDR3 is 15 residues. As DNA, the CDR3 is TGTGCCAGTAGTATAGATCCTGCCAGAACCTACGAGCAGTACTTC. Translated, it gives CASSIDPARTYEQYF.

The CDR3 is CSPPRTDTQYF. The CDR3 DNA follows: TGCAGTCCCCCGCGCACAGATACGCAGTATTTT. The chain couples TRBV20-1 to TRBJ2-3; no clear D. The length of the CDR3 is 11 residues. V gave up 8 bases and J gave up 1 base, with 7 bases separating them. Per germline, CDR1 DFQATT and CDR2 SNEGSKA (reference sequence).

CDR3 DNA sequence: TGTGCCACCAGCAGAGCGGGAGGGACAGGGACCGCCGGGGAGCTGTTTTTT. This codes for CATSRAGGTGTAGELFF. J is TRBJ2-2 and V is TRBV15, with TRBD1 as a possible D gene (9 bases). Germline-derived CDR1 and CDR2 are LNHNV and YYDKDF (reference sequence). The V end was cut by 1 base, the J end by 6 bases, with 18 bases between. The length of the CDR3 is 17 residues.

About this clonotype: Its ends do not fully match the called genes, so a read error is possible. The CDR3 DNA follows: TGTACCAGCTCACCACTTCCAGGGGAAAATGAAAAACTGTTTTTT. Its protein product is CTSSPLPGENEKLFF. The rearrangement joins TRBV18 to TRBJ1-4, with D tentatively TRBD1 (6 bases). The V gene's germline CDR1 is KGHSH and CDR2 LQKENI. The CDR3 contains 15 residues.

This clonotype was seen more than once but under ten times. DNA of the CDR3: TGTGCCAGCAGCCCGCGGGACCCCAATACGCAGTATTTT. It is translated as CASSPRDPNTQYF. The chain joins TRBV3-1 to TRBJ2-3; D is possibly TRBD2 (6 bases). Trimming left V 4 bases short and J 7 bases short, with 12 bases between. In germline, CDR1 is LGHDT, CDR2 YNNKEL (reference sequence). The CDR3 contains 13 residues.

V and J are TRBV30 and TRBJ1-2; D is ambiguous. Germline V CDR1 and CDR2: GTSNPN, SVGIG (reference sequence). V lost 3 bases and J lost 1, with 9 bases in between. The CDR3 spans 13 residues. The CDR3 coding sequence is TGTGCCTGGAGAGGATCCCTTAACTATGGCTACACCTTC. Residues: CAWRGSLNYGYTF. Supplemented by reference TRBV30 and TRBJ1-2, the full variable domain reads SQTIHQWPATLVQPVGSPLSLECTVEGTSNPNLYWYRQAAGRGLQLLFYSVGIGQISSEVPQNLSASRPQDRQFILSSKKLLLSDSGFYLCAWRGSLNYGYTFGSGTRLTVV.

The V and J genes are TRBV5-6 and TRBJ2-7; D remains ambiguous. The V gene lost 4 bases and the J gene lost 2 bases, with 4 bases spanning the gap. CDR3 length equals 11 residues. Germline assignment: CDR1 SGHDT and CDR2 YYEEEE. In DNA form, the CDR3 reads TGTGCCAGCAGCGGTCCCTACGAGCAGTACTTC. Its protein is CASSGPYEQYF.

This clonotype turned up a few times. This sequence joins TRBV13 and TRBJ2-7; D is unclear. The CDR3 has 17 residues. Germline CDR1 reads PRHDT; CDR2 reads FYEKMQ (reference sequence). The ends were cut back, 4 bases at V and 0 bases at J, with 19 bases in the middle. CDR3 DNA sequence: TGTGCCAGCAGCTCCCGATTACTGGGGATCAGCTCCTACGAGCAGTACTTC. It yields the protein CASSSRLLGISSYEQYF.

This clonotype was counted only a few times. The rearrangement uses TRBV6-2 or TRBV6-3 and TRBJ1-4; no clear D gene. Trimming stripped 3 bases from V and 0 bases from J, with 11 bases between. The CDR3 sequence is 16 residues long. Per the germline V gene, CDR1 is MNHEY and CDR2 is SVGEGT. As DNA, the CDR3 is TGTGCCAGCAGTTATTGGACTGTTGCAACTAATGAAAAACTGTTTTTT. Translating gives CASSYWTVATNEKLFF.

This clonotype has a handful of counts. The chain combines TRBV12-3 or TRBV12-4 with TRBJ2-7; 10 nucleotides align to TRBD1. The CDR3 has 14 amino acids. V dropped 8 bases and J dropped 5; count of bases not matched to a gene: 9. The DNA of the CDR3 is TGTGCCAGCGAAGGGGACAGGGGCTTCCACGAGCAGTACTTC. It specifies CASEGDRGFHEQYF.

There are a few counts of this clonotype. The chain links TRBV28 to TRBJ2-2; 8 nucleotides line up with TRBD1. The CDR3 contains 16 residues. The germline gives CDR1 MDHEN, CDR2 SYDVKM. With V trimmed by 7 bases and J by 3 bases, 10 bases remained unmatched. CDR3: CASTDPGGKDTGELFF. The DNA for the CDR3 is TGTGCCAGCACCGACCCAGGGGGCAAGGACACCGGGGAGCTGTTTTTT.

This clonotype was detected a few times. V usage is TRBV15 and J usage is TRBJ2-5; TRBD1 matches at 8 bases. V shed 6 bases, J shed 2 bases, and the junction held 5 bases outside the gene matches. Looked up from germline, CDR1 is LNHNV and CDR2 is YYDKDF (reference sequence). The CDR3 has 14 amino acids. The CDR3 DNA sequence: TGTGCCACCAGAGGTTGGGACAGGCAAGAGACCCAGTACTTC. The encoded protein is CATRGWDRQETQYF.

The V and J genes are TRBV20-1 and TRBJ2-5; 8 bases are a match to TRBD2. CDR1 is DFQATT, CDR2 SNEGSKA, per germline (reference sequence). The CDR3 runs to 14 residues. J was trimmed by 2 bases and V by 6 bases; bases with no gene match: 8. CDR3 protein: CSARPIAGQETQYF. The CDR3 DNA reads as TGCAGTGCACGTCCGATAGCGGGACAAGAGACCCAGTACTTC.